This TCR beta chain was sequenced in a study of CD8 T cells in ankylosing spondylitis. This clonotype appeared many times. Its antigen is as yet unknown. V dropped 2 bases and J dropped 0; count of bases not matched to a gene: 7. CDR3 length: 17 residues. The germline V gene encodes CDR1 MGHRA and CDR2 YSYEKL. TCR beta libraries were made by quantitative 5'-RACE with molecular barcodes. MiXCR, run by TCRdb on the 5' RACE reads, gives a single entry per CDR3 protein. The table records fewer than 250,000 distinct CDR3 sequences, around 25% of them present only once. Study observations and caveats: Reportedly, significant enrichment of disease-linked clones occurred in matched ankylosing spondylitis synovial fluid. Before this, some motif variants had been reported in reactive arthritis synovial fluid and blood. Blood from ankylosing spondylitis patients appeared to carry a characteristic roughly eight-variant TCR beta motif.

The TCR originated in a male donor with ankylosing spondylitis or in good health (not recorded which). The sample comprised blood, either unsorted or a sorted T cell fraction (not recorded which). J is TRBJ2-1 and V is TRBV4-1; 7 nucleotides line up with TRBD2. The CDR3 DNA reads TGCGCCAGCAGCCAAAAAATCGGCGGGAGCTCCTACAATGAGCAGTTCTTC. Its translation is CASSQKIGGSSYNEQFF.